What follows are 6 T cell receptor beta chains derived from one specimen sequenced in a study of blood T cell repertoires in COVID-19. Here immunoSEQ multiplex PCR was the method, and the copy in TCRdb shows in-frame clones only, minus some. The repertoire holds 200,000 to 250,000 clones, with roughly 88% as singletons. The sample taken for sequencing was PBMCs or T cells enriched from blood (not recorded which). The origin of the receptors is a woman aged 45-60 years with acute COVID-19.

The chain joins TRBV7-8 to TRBJ2-1; 12 bases agree with TRBD2. V gave up 1 base and J gave up 2 bases; unmatched junction bases: 6. Germline CDR1 and CDR2: SGHVS and FQNEAQ. The CDR3 spans 18 residues. The CDR3 reads CASSLGTSGIQTYNEQFF. DNA for the CDR3: TGTGCCAGCAGCTTAGGGACTAGCGGGATTCAGACCTACAATGAGCAGTTCTTC.

The chain employs TRBV2 and TRBJ2-7, with 11 bases identical to TRBD2. The germline V gene has CDR1 SNHLY and CDR2 FYNNEI. This CDR3 region has 14 residues. The V gene end was trimmed by 7 bases and the J gene end by 2 bases; junction bases not matched to a gene: 4. DNA of the CDR3: TGTGCCAGCACCAGACTAGCGGGAACCTACGAGCAGTACTTC. This sequence encodes CASTRLAGTYEQYF. The full variable domain, rest sourced from reference TRBV2 and TRBJ2-7, is EPEVTQTPSHQVTQMGQEVILRCVPISNHLYFYWYRQILGQKVEFLVSFYNNEISEKSEIFDDQFSVERPDGSNFTLKIRSTKLEDSAMYFCASTRLAGTYEQYFGPGTRLTVT.

The CDR3 sequence: CASSLARGNTEAFF. For the CDR3, the DNA is TGCGCCAGCAGCTTGGCCAGGGGGAACACTGAAGCTTTCTTT. The chain combines TRBV5-1 with TRBJ1-1, with D perhaps TRBD1 (6 bases). The germline V gene encodes CDR1 SGHRS and CDR2 YFSETQ. This CDR3 comprises 14 residues. Trimming took off 0 bases at V and 1 base at J, with 7 bases between the two ends.

This clone was picked up a small number of times. This sequence joins TRBV7-2 and TRBJ2-7; D is possibly TRBD1 (6 bases). Between the trimmed V and J ends, which lost 0 bases and 0 bases, there was a span of 9 bases. CDR1 is SGHTA, CDR2 FQGNSA, per germline. There are 15 residues in the CDR3. The CDR3 DNA sequence: TGTGCCAGCAGCTTAGCGACAGGAGCCTCCTACGAGCAGTACTTC. This sequence encodes CASSLATGASYEQYF.

CDR3 region: CASSLRLAGKGEQYF. The CDR3, as DNA: TGTGCCAGCAGTCTTCGACTAGCGGGAAAGGGCGAGCAGTACTTC. The chain links TRBV7-9 to TRBJ2-7; the match to TRBD2 covers 11 bases. The CDR3 consists of 15 residues. In germline, CDR1 is SEHNR, CDR2 FQNEAQ (reference sequence). V lost 6 bases, J lost 6 bases, and 10 bases stayed unmatched.

J is TRBJ1-5 and V is TRBV27, with D possibly TRBD1 on 6 matching bases. The germline V gene has CDR1 MNHEY and CDR2 SMNVEV (reference sequence). Trimming took 5 bases from V and 6 from J, leaving 14 bases between them. This CDR3 has 14 amino acids. The CDR3 nucleotides are TGTGCCAGCAGTCCCCTGACAGGATCTCAGCCCCAGCATTTT. As protein: CASSPLTGSQPQHF.